This T cell receptor beta chain derives from a study of shared T cell receptors in the human thymus. Germline loops: CDR1 SEHNR, CDR2 FQNEAQ (reference sequence). The V end was cut by 3 bases, the J end by 11 bases, with 22 bases between. The CDR3 contains 15 residues. The assay was immunoSEQ multiplex PCR, and TCRdb's table has in-frame clones only and misses some. The table lists 500,000 to 750,000 clones, roughly 90% of them singletons. This sample also belongs to another study, concerning human thymus T cells.

The chain links TRBV7-9 to TRBJ1-1, with D maybe TRBD1 (6 bases). The sequenced sample was thymocytes. The sequence came from a boy in the first two years of life with a congenital heart defect. CDR3 coding DNA: TGTGCCAGCAGCTTGGAGCCCCCGGGGCCGCAGGGGGCTTTCTTT. Its translation: CASSLEPPGPQGAFF.